These 23 T cell receptor beta chains originate from one sample sequenced in a study of control samples from healthy donors and cancer patients (dated by TCRdb to the early 2020s). The library was built by means of the immunoSEQ multiplex PCR assay. Drawn from immuneACCESS, this table holds only the in-frame rearrangements with V and J called that TCRdb kept. Clones are partly lost; checked studies trace under half to an unresolved V gene and leave the rest unexplained. The sample has 100,000 to 150,000 clones on record, more than 80% of them singletons. The ten largest clones take up roughly 2.7% of the sample. Sequences were obtained from blood. All receptors come from a man in his forties in good health.

V is TRBV9 and J is TRBJ2-5; 7 bases are a match to TRBD1. The CDR3 sequence is 15 residues long. Germline V gene data show CDR1 as SGDLS and CDR2 as YYNGEE. Trimming removed 4 bases from V and 5 bases from J; junction bases left unmatched: 11. The CDR3 spells CASSPDRTFYETQYF. The CDR3, as DNA: TGTGCCAGCAGCCCGGACAGGACCTTCTACGAGACCCAGTACTTC. The entire variable domain, with the rest obtained from reference TRBV9 and TRBJ2-5, is as follows: DSGVTQTPKHLITATGQRVTLRCSPRSGDLSVYWYQQSLDQGLQFLIQYYNGEERAKGNILERFSAQQFPDLHSELNLSSLELGDSALYFCASSPDRTFYETQYFGPGTRLLVL.

The gene calls are TRBV6-1 and TRBJ1-1; 8 nucleotides line up with TRBD1. V lost 3 bases and J lost 2; bases outside the gene matches: 8. Germline CDR1 reads MNHNS; CDR2 reads SASEGT. This CDR3 is 16 amino acids long. CDR3 region: CASSDRQGWINTEAFF. The CDR3 coding sequence is TGTGCCAGCAGTGATCGACAGGGGTGGATCAACACTGAAGCTTTCTTT.

The chain carries TRBV7-9 and TRBJ2-7; possibly TRBD2 for D (5 bases). The CDR3 spans 15 residues. V lost 2 bases and J 1 base, leaving 12 bases between the germline ends. Germline CDR1 is SEHNR and CDR2 is FQNEAQ (reference sequence). DNA of the CDR3: TGTGCCAGCAGCTTATCCTTTCGGGATTCCTACGAGCAGTACTTC. It specifies CASSLSFRDSYEQYF. The full variable domain, its missing parts supplied by reference TRBV7-9 and TRBJ2-7, is DTGVSQNPRHKITKRGQNVTFRCDPISEHNRLYWYRQTLGQGPEFLTYFQNEAQLEKSRLLSDRFSAERPKGSFSTLEIQRTEQGDSAMYLCASSLSFRDSYEQYFGPGTRLTVT.

The rearrangement links TRBV19 to TRBJ2-3; TRBD1 is a possible D gene (5 bases). V lost 7 bases and J 6 bases, leaving 14 bases between the germline ends. CDR3 length equals 13 residues. Germline assignment: CDR1 LNHDA and CDR2 SQIVND (reference sequence). The CDR3: CASTDGARDTQYF. In nucleotides, the CDR3 is TGTGCCAGTACTGATGGGGCCAGGGATACGCAGTATTTT.

The chain links TRBV6-6 to TRBJ2-7; D is unclear. CDR1 MNHNY and CDR2 SVGAGI come from the germline V gene (reference sequence). The CDR3 contains 15 residues. The V and J ends lost 2 bases and 3 bases respectively, with 14 bases between them. CDR3 nucleotide sequence: TGTGCCAGCAGTTACCCCCCTTCCGGCGTCTACGAGCAGTACTTC. Amino acids: CASSYPPSGVYEQYF.

The chain combines TRBV5-5 with TRBJ2-1; a weak D match, TRBD2 (6 bases). Germline V gene lookup returns CDR1 SGHKS and CDR2 YYEKEE (reference sequence). V was trimmed by 10 bases and J by 0 bases, leaving 17 bases between them. This CDR3 is built from 15 residues. This chain's CDR3 is CASHYGGSSYNEQFF. The CDR3 DNA reads TGTGCCTCCCACTATGGGGGGTCCTCCTACAATGAGCAGTTCTTC.

J is TRBJ1-2 and V is TRBV4-1, with 9 bases aligning to TRBD1. Germline lookup yields CDR1 MGHRA and CDR2 YSYEKL. The CDR3 contains 16 residues. The junction had 12 bases not matched to a gene; V was cut back by 2 bases and J by 8 bases. The CDR3 DNA follows: TGCGCCAGCAGCCAACTCCCGGGACAGGGCACGGAGGGCTACACCTTC. This gives the protein CASSQLPGQGTEGYTF.

The CDR3: CASSISPGQGAGANVLTF. The CDR3 DNA reads TGTGCCAGCAGTATCTCTCCGGGACAGGGGGCTGGGGCCAACGTCCTGACTTTC. The genes are TRBV27 and TRBJ2-6, with 11 bases lining up with TRBD1. Germline V gene data show CDR1 as MNHEY and CDR2 as SMNVEV (reference sequence). Trimming cost V 5 bases and J 2 bases; bases outside gene matches: 8. CDR3 length equals 18 residues.

The chain is built from TRBV2 and TRBJ2-7; no definite D call. The CDR3 extends over 13 amino acids. Germline-derived CDR1 and CDR2 are SNHLY and FYNNEI. Trimming removed 7 bases at V and 0 bases at J, with 10 bases between. The DNA for the CDR3 is TGTGCCAGCAAAGGCAGCCTCTCCTACGAGCAGTACTTC. It yields the protein CASKGSLSYEQYF.

V and J are TRBV4-1 and TRBJ1-5; D remains ambiguous. The CDR3 length is 20 residues. Germline V gene data show CDR1 as MGHRA and CDR2 as YSYEKL. V lost 1 base, J lost 0 bases, and 22 bases lay in between. Written as DNA, the CDR3 is TGCGCCAGCAGCCAAGGTCTTCTTAGGTCGACGGCCCATAGCAATCAGCCCCAGCATTTT. This sequence encodes CASSQGLLRSTAHSNQPQHF.

The chain is built from TRBV10-2 and TRBJ1-6; D call uncertain. Germline V lookup: CDR1 WSHSY, CDR2 SAAADI. Trimming took off 8 bases at V and 10 bases at J, with 15 bases between the two ends. This CDR3 region has 13 residues. Written as DNA, the CDR3 is TGCGCCAGCCTATTAGATTGGGAATCACCCCTCCACTTT. This codes for CASLLDWESPLHF.

This clone came up once. This chain joins TRBV11-2 and TRBJ1-2; maybe TRBD1 (6 bases). Trimming cost V 6 bases and J 2 bases, with 16 bases left between them. The CDR3 runs to 15 residues. The germline gives CDR1 SGHAT, CDR2 FQNNGV. The CDR3 here is CASRRGAGVNYGYTF. In DNA form, the CDR3 reads TGTGCCAGCAGAAGGGGGGCAGGCGTCAACTATGGCTACACCTTC.

This sequence joins TRBV7-8 and TRBJ2-1, with D perhaps TRBD2 (7 bases). Germline CDR1 is SGHVS and CDR2 is FQNEAQ. The V end was cut by 4 bases, the J end by 6 bases, with 19 bases between. The CDR3 has 16 amino acids. CDR3 DNA: TGTGCCAGCAGCTCTCCACTCTCGAGGGGGGGCAATGAGCAGTTCTTC. Translation gives CASSSPLSRGGNEQFF. Full variable domain (outside the CDR3, taken from reference TRBV7-8 and TRBJ2-1): GAGVSQSPRYKVAKRGQDVALRCDPISGHVSLFWYQQALGQGPEFLTYFQNEAQLDKSGLPSDRFFAERPEGSVSTLKIQRTQQEDSAVYLCASSSPLSRGGNEQFFGPGTRLTVL.

The gene calls are TRBV29-1 and TRBJ1-4, with D perhaps TRBD1 (5 bases). Germline assignment: CDR1 SQVTM and CDR2 ANQGSEA. Trimming removed 6 bases at V and 0 bases at J, with 17 bases between. CDR3 length: 16 amino acids. CDR3 sequence (DNA): TGCAGCGTCGATGATGACAGTTCACCAACTAATGAAAAACTGTTTTTT. It translates to CSVDDDSSPTNEKLFF. The variable domain in full, with the rest retrieved from reference TRBV29-1 and TRBJ1-4, is SAVISQKPSRDICQRGTSLTIQCQVDSQVTMMFWYRQQPGQSLTLIATANQGSEATYESGFVIDKFPISRPNLTFSTLTVSNMSPEDSSIYLCSVDDDSSPTNEKLFFGSGTQLSVL.

The chain is built from TRBV11-2 and TRBJ1-1, with TRBD1 identical over 7 bases. V lost 1 base and J lost 4; bases outside the gene matches: 6. Germline lookup yields CDR1 SGHAT and CDR2 FQNNGV. The CDR3 sequence is 15 residues long. In nucleotides, the CDR3 is TGTGCCAGCAGCTTAGGGGGGCCAGGGGGCACTGAAGCTTTCTTT. It translates to CASSLGGPGGTEAFF.

V gene TRBV12-5 combines with J gene TRBJ2-3; 13 bases are shared with TRBD2. Germline CDR1 and CDR2: LGHNT and FRNRAP. There are 18 residues in the CDR3. V was clipped by 7 bases and J by 0 bases; unmatched bases: 10. In DNA, the CDR3 is TGTGCTAGTGTTCCCACTGGACTAGCGGGGGAAAGCACAGATACGCAGTATTTT. This translates into CASVPTGLAGESTDTQYF.

CDR3 DNA: TGTGCCACCAGCACCTCCCGAACAGGCCCTAGAAACACCATATATTTT. This gives the protein CATSTSRTGPRNTIYF. V is TRBV15 and J is TRBJ1-3, with D possibly TRBD1 on 5 matching bases. The CDR3 runs to 16 residues. The germline CDR1 and CDR2 sequences are LNHNV and YYDKDF (reference sequence). Trimming took 4 bases from V and 5 from J, leaving 18 bases between them.

This rearrangement joins TRBV7-9 to TRBJ1-1; no reliable D call. Deletions cut 4 bases from V and 1 base from J, with 7 bases between. Germline loops: CDR1 SEHNR, CDR2 FQNEAQ (reference sequence). The CDR3 covers 13 residues. DNA for the CDR3: TGTGCCAGCAGCTATGTTGAGAACACTGAAGCTTTCTTT. This sequence encodes CASSYVENTEAFF.

The chain employs TRBV27 and TRBJ2-7; 9 nucleotides align to TRBD1. Germline-derived CDR1 and CDR2 are MNHEY and SMNVEV (reference sequence). Trimming at V came to 4 bases and at J to 3 bases, leaving 13 bases not matched to a gene. The CDR3 extends over 17 amino acids. This CDR3 is CASSSPFGGQGIYEQYF. Here the CDR3 DNA reads TGTGCCAGCAGTTCCCCCTTCGGGGGACAGGGTATCTACGAGCAGTACTTC.

The CDR3 region is CASSFWQGNTGELFF. The CDR3 nucleotides are TGTGCCAGCAGTTTCTGGCAGGGGAACACCGGGGAGCTGTTTTTT. V is TRBV27 and J is TRBJ2-2; D is perhaps TRBD1 (5 bases). V was trimmed by 3 bases and J by 1 base, leaving 9 bases between them. The CDR3 spans 15 residues. The germline V gene has CDR1 MNHEY and CDR2 SMNVEV (reference sequence).

This clone was found a few times. Here the CDR3 reads CAGSGQGNSPLHF. The CDR3 coding sequence is TGTGCCGGGTCCGGACAGGGGAATTCACCCCTCCACTTT. V usage is TRBV30 and J usage is TRBJ1-6; 9 nucleotides line up with TRBD1. The CDR3 covers 13 residues. Germline V gene sequence: CDR1 GTSNPN, CDR2 SVGIG (reference sequence). J was trimmed by 7 bases and V by 8 bases; bases with no gene match: 6.

CDR3 sequence reads: CAWDQMGNAGRMYSGQPQHF. The CDR3 DNA sequence: TGTGCCTGGGACCAGATGGGGAATGCAGGACGGATGTATAGCGGTCAGCCCCAGCATTTT. The J gene is TRBJ1-5, the V gene TRBV30; D is unclear. The V gene's germline CDR1 is GTSNPN and CDR2 SVGIG (reference sequence). V was pared by 5 bases and J by 6 bases, with 35 bases between. There are 20 residues in the CDR3.

The genes are TRBV28 and TRBJ1-3; D is unresolved. The germline V gene encodes CDR1 MDHEN and CDR2 SYDVKM. Trimming removed 3 bases from V and 0 bases from J, with 9 bases in between. The CDR3 length is 15 residues. CDR3: CASSFATHSGNTIYF. In DNA, the CDR3 is TGTGCCAGCAGTTTCGCCACGCACTCTGGAAACACCATATATTTT.